This T cell receptor (beta chain) was identified in a study of CD8 T cells in ankylosing spondylitis. General study results and limits: In the blood and synovial fluid of reactive arthritis, some motif variants had been previously reported.

The V end lost 3 bases, the J end lost 0 bases, and 12 bases lay between the germline ends. CDR1 DFQATT and CDR2 SNEGSKA come from the germline V gene (reference sequence). The CDR3 consists of 15 residues. This clonotype was seen a few times. Its antigen remains unknown. TCRdb re-analysed the 5' RACE reads in MiXCR, keeping a single row per CDR3 protein. Of some 270,000 distinct CDR3 sequences in the sample, roughly 32% are singletons; the top ten hold 4% to 5%. The TCR comes from a male donor with ankylosing spondylitis or in good health (not recorded which). J is TRBJ2-1 and V is TRBV20-1, with D perhaps matching TRBD2 (5 bases). The sequenced material came from blood, either unsorted or a sorted T cell fraction (not recorded which). This CDR3 is CSASSTGSSYNEQFF. The CDR3, as DNA: TGCAGTGCTAGTTCGACGGGGAGCTCCTACAATGAGCAGTTCTTC.